This T cell receptor beta chain emerged from a study of blood T cell repertoires in COVID-19. Source study methods: Reference gene primer amplification gave estimated nucleated cell counts. Assay used: immunoSEQ multiplex PCR; TCRdb lists only in-frame clones, some missing. The V and J calls and clone size are taken from that table; D and trimming were inferred from the DNA. The data hold approximately 250,000 clones, with over 70% observed a single time. The sequencing sample was made of peripheral blood. This sequence originates from an older woman with COVID-19, enrolled during active disease.

CDR3: CASSPSGNYQETQYF. In DNA, the CDR3 is TGTGCCAGCAGTCCTTCAGGGAACTACCAAGAGACCCAGTACTTC. This chain connects TRBV28 to TRBJ2-5, with a weak D call TRBD1 (5 bases). The CDR3 is 15 residues long. In germline, CDR1 is MDHEN, CDR2 SYDVKM. Trimming left V 5 bases short and J 0 bases short, with 13 bases between.